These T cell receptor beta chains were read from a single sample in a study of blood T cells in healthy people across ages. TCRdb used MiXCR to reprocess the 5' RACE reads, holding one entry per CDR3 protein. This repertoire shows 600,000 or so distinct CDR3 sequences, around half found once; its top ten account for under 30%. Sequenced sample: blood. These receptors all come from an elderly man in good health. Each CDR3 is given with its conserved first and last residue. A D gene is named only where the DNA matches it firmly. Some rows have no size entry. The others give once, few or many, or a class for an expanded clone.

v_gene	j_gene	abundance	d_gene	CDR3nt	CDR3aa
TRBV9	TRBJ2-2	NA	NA	TGTGCCAGCGGGGCCCCATCGAACACCGGGGAGCTGTTTTTT	CASGAPSNTGELFF
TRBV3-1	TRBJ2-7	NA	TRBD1	TGTGCCAGCAGCCGGACAGGGGGGAACGAGCAGTACTTC	CASSRTGGNEQYF
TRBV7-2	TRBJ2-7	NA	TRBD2	TGTGCCAGCAGCTTCGGACTAGCGGGAGGGAGCTCCTACAATGAGCAGTACTTC	CASSFGLAGGSSYNEQYF
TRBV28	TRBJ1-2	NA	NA	TGTGCCAGCAGTGTCCAGGGTGGCTACACCTTC	CASSVQGGYTF
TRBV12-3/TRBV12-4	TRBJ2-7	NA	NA	TGTGCCAGCAGTTCCGGGACGGTTTACGAGGAGCAGTACTTC	CASSSGTVYEEQYF
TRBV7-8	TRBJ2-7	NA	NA	TGTGCCAGCAGCTTAGTCGGGGGCGCCTACGAGCAGTACTTC	CASSLVGGAYEQYF
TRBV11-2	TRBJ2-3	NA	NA	TGTGCCAGCAGCTTCGATATGCGGGGCACGCAGTATTTT	CASSFDMRGTQYF
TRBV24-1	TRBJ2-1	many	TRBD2	TGTGCCACCAGTGATTTAGGGACTAGCGGCAATGAGCAGTTCTTC	CATSDLGTSGNEQFF
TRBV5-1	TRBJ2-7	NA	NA	TGCGCCAGCAGCTTTGGAGGGCCTCGTGACGAGCAGTACTTC	CASSFGGPRDEQYF
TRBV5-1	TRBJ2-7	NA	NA	TGCGCCAGCAGCTTGGATCATAAGAGGGCAGAACAGTACTTC	CASSLDHKRAEQYF
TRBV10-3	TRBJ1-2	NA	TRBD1	TGTGCCATCAGGGGGACAGGGGATGGCTACACCTTC	CAIRGTGDGYTF
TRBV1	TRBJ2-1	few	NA	TGCACCAGCAGCCAGGTATCTATAAGGACTAGCGGGGGAGCCTACAATGAGCAGTTCTTC	CTSSQVSIRTSGGAYNEQFF
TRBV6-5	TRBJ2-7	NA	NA	TGTGCCAGCAGTCCCCTGGGGCAGGGCTCCTACAATGAGCAGTACTTC	CASSPLGQGSYNEQYF
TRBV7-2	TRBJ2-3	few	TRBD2	TGTGCCAGCAGCTTAGGGGGCGGGAGGACTACAGATACGCAGTATTTT	CASSLGGGRTTDTQYF
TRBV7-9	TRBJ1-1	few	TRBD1	TGTGCCAGCAGCCAAGGTGGGACAGGGATCTCTGAAGCTTTCTTT	CASSQGGTGISEAFF
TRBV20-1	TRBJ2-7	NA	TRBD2	TGCAGTGCTAGCGCGCTAGCGGGAGTGGACGAGCAGTACTTC	CSASALAGVDEQYF
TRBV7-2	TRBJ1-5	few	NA	TGTGCCAGCAGCCCAAACCGTAGGGGCGCACCCCAGCCCCAGCATTTT	CASSPNRRGAPQPQHF
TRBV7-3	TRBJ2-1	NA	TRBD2	TGTGCCAGCAGCTCACGGGGACTAGCGGGAGGTAGCTCCTACAATGAGCAGTTCTTC	CASSSRGLAGGSSYNEQFF
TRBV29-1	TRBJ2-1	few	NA	TGCAGCGCCAACCTATTTGCCCGGGGTGAGCAGTTCTTC	CSANLFARGEQFF
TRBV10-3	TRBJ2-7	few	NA	TGTGCCATCAGGCGGGACACCCAGGGCTCCTACGAGCAGTACTTC	CAIRRDTQGSYEQYF
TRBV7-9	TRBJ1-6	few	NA	TGTGCCAGCAGCTTACATGAACTGATCGGGGCTTCACCCCTCCACTTT	CASSLHELIGASPLHF
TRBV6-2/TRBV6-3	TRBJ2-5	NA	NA	TGTGCCAGCAGTCAGAAAGAGACCCAGTACTTC	CASSQKETQYF
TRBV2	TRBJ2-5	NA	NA	TGTGCCAGCACTAAGACTTGGTACCAAGAGACCCAGTACTTC	CASTKTWYQETQYF
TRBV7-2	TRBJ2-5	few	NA	TGTGCCAGCAGCCTGGCGACCCGGGCAGGCCAAGAGACCCAGTACTTC	CASSLATRAGQETQYF
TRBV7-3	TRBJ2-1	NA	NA	TGTGCCAGCAGCTCGGACCGGGACACATACAATGAGCAGTTCTTC	CASSSDRDTYNEQFF
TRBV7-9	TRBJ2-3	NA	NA	TGTGCCGGCTCAAGCCGGGTTAGCACGGATACGCAGTATTTT	CAGSSRVSTDTQYF
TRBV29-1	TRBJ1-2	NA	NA	TGCAGCGTTGAGCCCAGATCCTATGGCTACACCTTC	CSVEPRSYGYTF
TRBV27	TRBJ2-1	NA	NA	TGTGCCAGCCGCGCTGGCGGGATCAATGAGCAGTTCTTC	CASRAGGINEQFF
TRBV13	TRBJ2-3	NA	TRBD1	TGTGCCAGCAGCCCGGGACAGGGGAGGGCGTATACGCAGTATTTT	CASSPGQGRAYTQYF
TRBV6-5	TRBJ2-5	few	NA	TGTGCCAGCAGTTACTCTAGCGGTTGGGGTTCCCAAGAGACCCAGTACTTC	CASSYSSGWGSQETQYF
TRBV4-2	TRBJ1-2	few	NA	TGTGCCAGCAGCCAAGATGGGGCAGTCTATGGCTACACCTTC	CASSQDGAVYGYTF
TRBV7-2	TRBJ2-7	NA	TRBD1	TGTGCCAGCAGCATGGACAGGGGTAAAACCTACGAGCAGTACTTC	CASSMDRGKTYEQYF
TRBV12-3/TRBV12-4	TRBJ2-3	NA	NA	TGTGCCAGCAGGTCACCGGGACCGACTAGCACAGATACGCAGTATTTT	CASRSPGPTSTDTQYF
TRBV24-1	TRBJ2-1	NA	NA	TGTGCCGCTGGTCGTGGATCCACGACTGAGCAGTTCTTC	CAAGRGSTTEQFF
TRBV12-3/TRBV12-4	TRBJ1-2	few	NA	TGTGCCAGCAGCCCGACAGTTAGGGATGGCTACACCTTC	CASSPTVRDGYTF
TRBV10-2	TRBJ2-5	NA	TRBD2	TGCGCCAGCAGTGGGACTAGCAGAGAAGAGACCCAGTACTTC	CASSGTSREETQYF
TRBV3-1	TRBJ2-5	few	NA	TGTGCCAGCAGTCGTCTCTCTCCCGAAGAGACCCAGTACTTC	CASSRLSPEETQYF
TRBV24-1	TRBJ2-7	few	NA	TGTGCCACAGGGACGGAATCCTACGAGCAGTACTTC	CATGTESYEQYF
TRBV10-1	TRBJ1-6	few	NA	TGCGCCAGCAGTGAGGGGGGGACTTCACCCCTCCACTTT	CASSEGGTSPLHF
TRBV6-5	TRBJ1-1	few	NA	TGTGCCAGCAGTTCCAATCCGAACACTGAAGCTTTCTTT	CASSSNPNTEAFF
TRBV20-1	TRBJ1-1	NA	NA	TGCAGTGCTGGAGGGGGGGGGCACACTGAAGCTTTCTTT	CSAGGGGHTEAFF
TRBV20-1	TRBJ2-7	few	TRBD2	TGCAGTGCTAGAGATCAGCGTAGCGGGAGGGTGTACGAGCAGTACTTC	CSARDQRSGRVYEQYF
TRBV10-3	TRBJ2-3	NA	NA	TGTACCAACTCAGGCGGCGTTTCAGATACGCAGTATTTT	CTNSGGVSDTQYF
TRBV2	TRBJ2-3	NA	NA	TGTGCCAGCAGTTCCGGGTCATCAAGGGTCCTAGATACGCAGTATTTT	CASSSGSSRVLDTQYF
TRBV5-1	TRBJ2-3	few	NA	TGCGCCAGCAGGAGAGAGGGTCCAGATACGCAGTATTTT	CASRREGPDTQYF
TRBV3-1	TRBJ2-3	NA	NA	TGTGCCAGCAGCCCCCCCGGCGGGAAGAGCACAGATACGCAGTATTTT	CASSPPGGKSTDTQYF
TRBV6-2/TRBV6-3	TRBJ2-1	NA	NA	TGTGCCAGCAGTTACAAAGGGTCATTTAACAATGAGCAGTTCTTC	CASSYKGSFNNEQFF
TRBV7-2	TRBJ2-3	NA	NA	TGTGCCAGCAGCGTAGACAGAGCCTCTAGCACAGATACGCAGTATTTT	CASSVDRASSTDTQYF
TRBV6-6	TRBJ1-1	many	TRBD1	TGTGCCAGCAGTTACTCCAGGGAGGCAGGGGGCTCGGCTGAAGCTTTCTTT	CASSYSREAGGSAEAFF
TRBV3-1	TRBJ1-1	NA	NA	TGTGCCAGCAGCCAGGTACACCATGAAGCTTTCTTT	CASSQVHHEAFF
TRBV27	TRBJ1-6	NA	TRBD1	TGTGCCAGCAGTACCGGGACAGATTATTCACCCCTCCACTTT	CASSTGTDYSPLHF
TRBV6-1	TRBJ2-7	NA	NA	TGTGCTTCCCGGGCAGAGCCCTACGAGCAGTACTTC	CASRAEPYEQYF
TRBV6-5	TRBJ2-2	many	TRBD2	TGTGCCAGCAGTCCCGGGGGGAGCACCGGGGAGCTGTTTTTT	CASSPGGSTGELFF
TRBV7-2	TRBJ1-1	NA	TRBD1	TGTGCCAGCAGCGTGGACAGGGGAAGGGTGGCTTTCTTT	CASSVDRGRVAFF
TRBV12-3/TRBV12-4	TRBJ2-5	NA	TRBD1	TGTGCCAGCACCGATTCAGGGGGTCGAGGAGAGACCCAGTACTTC	CASTDSGGRGETQYF